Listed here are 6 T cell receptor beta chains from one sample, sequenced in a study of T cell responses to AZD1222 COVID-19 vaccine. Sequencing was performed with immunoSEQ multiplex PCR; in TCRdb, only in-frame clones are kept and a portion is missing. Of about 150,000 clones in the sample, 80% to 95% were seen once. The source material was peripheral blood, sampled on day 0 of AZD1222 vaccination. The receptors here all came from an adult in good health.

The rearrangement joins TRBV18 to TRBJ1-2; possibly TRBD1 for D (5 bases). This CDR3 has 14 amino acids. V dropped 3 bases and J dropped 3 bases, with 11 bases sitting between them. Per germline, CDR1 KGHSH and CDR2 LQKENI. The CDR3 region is CASSPARDDYGYTF. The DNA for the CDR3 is TGTGCCAGCTCACCTGCCAGGGATGACTATGGCTACACCTTC.

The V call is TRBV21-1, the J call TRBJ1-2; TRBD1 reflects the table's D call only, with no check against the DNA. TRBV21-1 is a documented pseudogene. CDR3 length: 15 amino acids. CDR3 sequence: CASSNYRGWGYGYTF. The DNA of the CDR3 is TGTGCCAGCAGCAATTATAGGGGCTGGGGCTATGGCTACACCTTC.

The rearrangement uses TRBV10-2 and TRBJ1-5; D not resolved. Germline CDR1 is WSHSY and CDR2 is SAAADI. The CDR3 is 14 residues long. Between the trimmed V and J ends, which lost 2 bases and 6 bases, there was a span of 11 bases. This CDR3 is CASSEAGSGQPQHF. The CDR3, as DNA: TGCGCCAGCAGTGAGGCGGGGAGTGGTCAGCCCCAGCATTTT.

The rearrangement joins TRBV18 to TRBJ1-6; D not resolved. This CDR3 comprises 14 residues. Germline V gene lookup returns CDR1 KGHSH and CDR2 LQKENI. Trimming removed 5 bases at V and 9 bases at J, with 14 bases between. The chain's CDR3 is CASSAVGFRSPLHF. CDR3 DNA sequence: TGTGCCAGCTCAGCCGTGGGATTTCGTTCACCCCTCCACTTT. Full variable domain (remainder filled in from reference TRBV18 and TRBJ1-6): NAGVMQNPRHLVRRRGQEARLRCSPMKGHSHVYWYRQLPEEGLKFMVYLQKENIIDESGMPKERFSAEFPKEGPSILRIQQVVRGDSAAYFCASSAVGFRSPLHFGNGTRLTVT.

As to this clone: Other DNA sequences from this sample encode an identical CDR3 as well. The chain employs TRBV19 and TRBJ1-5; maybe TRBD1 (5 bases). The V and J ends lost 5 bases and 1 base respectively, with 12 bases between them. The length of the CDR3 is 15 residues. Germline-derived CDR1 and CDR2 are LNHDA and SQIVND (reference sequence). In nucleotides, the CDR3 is TGTGCCAGTAGTCGGCAGGGCCGAAGCAATCAGCCCCAGCATTTT. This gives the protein CASSRQGRSNQPQHF.

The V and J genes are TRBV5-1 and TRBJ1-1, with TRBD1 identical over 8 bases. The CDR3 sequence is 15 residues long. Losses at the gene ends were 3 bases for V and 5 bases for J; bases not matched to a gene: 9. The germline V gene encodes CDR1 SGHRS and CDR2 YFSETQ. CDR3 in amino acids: CASSSGQGGGTEAFF. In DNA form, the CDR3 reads TGCGCCAGCAGCTCCGGACAGGGAGGAGGGACTGAAGCTTTCTTT.